This entry lists 31 T cell receptor beta chains sequenced from one sample in a study of spatial heterogeneity in lung cancer. Time point specified: sample taken at primary tumor resection. Whole RNA from tumor, nontumor lung or frozen PBMC was sequenced unsorted. TCRdb re-called the 5' RACE reads through MiXCR, storing one row per CDR3 protein. Of 6,900 or so distinct CDR3 sequences listed, about 3.9% are singletons. Sequencing was performed on normal lung tissue next to the tumor, taken at surgery. The receptors originated from a female donor with early-stage non-small cell lung cancer.

This clonotype was detected ten times or more. The chain employs TRBV5-6 and TRBJ2-2; D unresolved. V lost 4 bases, J lost 1 base, and 11 bases lay in between. The CDR3 is 15 residues long. Germline CDR1 is SGHDT and CDR2 is YYEEEE. The CDR3 DNA sequence: TGTGCCAGCAGCCGCGGCAGGATGAACACCGGGGAGCTGTTTTTT. Amino acids: CASSRGRMNTGELFF.

Sample share makes this clonotype medium-sized. The chain uses TRBV7-8 and TRBJ2-4; D tentatively reads TRBD1 or TRBD2 (6 bases each). There are 18 residues in the CDR3. Germline-derived CDR1 and CDR2 are SGHVS and FQNEAQ. Deletions cut 5 bases from V and 0 bases from J, with 20 bases between. For the CDR3, the DNA is TGTGCCAGCAGCCCGACAGCGGTGGGGGGCATAGCCAAAAACATTCAGTACTTC. It is translated as CASSPTAVGGIAKNIQYF.

This clonotype was detected ten times or more. The rearrangement uses TRBV10-3 and TRBJ2-7; tentative D call: TRBD1 (7 bases). Germline V gene sequence: CDR1 ENHRY, CDR2 SYGVKD. This CDR3 is built from 14 residues. Trimming took off 6 bases at V and 2 bases at J, with 14 bases between the two ends. This chain's CDR3 is CAISAGQNTYEQYF. CDR3 DNA sequence: TGTGCCATCAGCGCGGGACAGAATACCTACGAGCAGTACTTC.

This clonotype was picked up many times. The rearrangement links TRBV7-3 to TRBJ2-3; 7 bases fit TRBD2. The CDR3 is made up of 14 amino acids. CDR1 and CDR2 (germline): SGHTA, FQGTGA. V trimming: 1 base; J trimming: 3 bases; junction bases outside the gene matches: 1. CDR3 region: CASSLSGGTDTQYF. The DNA for the CDR3 is TGTGCCAGCAGCTTAAGCGGGGGTACAGATACGCAGTATTTT.

This clonotype was seen repeatedly, ten times or more. This chain joins TRBV5-1 and TRBJ1-4; the match to TRBD1 covers 7 bases. Germline V CDR1 and CDR2: SGHRS, YFSETQ. V gave up 3 bases and J gave up 6 bases; unmatched junction bases: 8. The CDR3 extends over 15 amino acids. The CDR3 is CASSSWTGPDEKLFF. The CDR3 bases are TGCGCCAGCAGCTCTTGGACAGGTCCGGATGAAAAACTGTTTTTT. Variable domain in full (rest from reference TRBV5-1 and TRBJ1-4): KAGVTQTPRYLIKTRGQQVTLSCSPISGHRSVSWYQQTPGQGLQFLFEYFSETQRNKGNFPGRFSGRQFSNSRSEMNVSTLELGDSALYLCASSSWTGPDEKLFFGSGTQLSVL.

This clonotype has at least ten counts. The chain has TRBV11-2 and TRBJ2-5; D is ambiguous. Germline CDR1 and CDR2: SGHAT and FQNNGV. This CDR3 comprises 14 residues. V lost 10 bases to trimming and J lost 4 bases, with 19 bases between them. The CDR3 DNA follows: TGTGCCACCGACACGTTTGTAAATCCAGAGACCCAGTACTTC. Translation: CATDTFVNPETQYF. The complete variable domain, with remaining parts taken from reference TRBV11-2 and TRBJ2-5, reads EAGVAQSPRYKIIEKRQSVAFWCNPISGHATLYWYQQILGQGPKLLIQFQNNGVVDDSQLPKDRFSAERLKGVDSTLKIQPAKLEDSAVYLCATDTFVNPETQYFGPGTRLLVL.

The V gene is TRBV4-3, the J gene TRBJ2-7; D gene uncertain. The CDR3 has 15 residues. The germline gives CDR1 LGHNA, CDR2 YSLEER. The V and J ends lost 0 bases and 2 bases respectively, with 11 bases between them. CDR3 in amino acids: CASSQEWGPTYEQYF. CDR3 in DNA: TGCGCCAGCAGCCAAGAGTGGGGTCCGACCTACGAGCAGTACTTC.

Ten or more counts support this clonotype. The chain carries TRBV28 and TRBJ2-2; a weak D match, TRBD1 (5 bases). Germline CDR1 and CDR2: MDHEN and SYDVKM. The V gene lost 8 bases and the J gene lost 4 bases, with 17 bases spanning the gap. The CDR3 consists of 15 residues. The CDR3 protein is CASCVLRQGTGELFF. CDR3 coding DNA: TGTGCCAGCTGTGTCCTACGTCAGGGCACCGGGGAGCTGTTTTTT.

This clonotype ranks as medium-sized (0.01 to 0.1%). The chain links TRBV20-1 to TRBJ2-6, with 7 bases lining up with TRBD1. After removal of 5 bases from V and 0 bases from J, the junction contained 13 bases not matched to a gene. The length of the CDR3 is 18 residues. CDR1 is DFQATT and CDR2 is SNEGSKA in the germline V gene (reference sequence). The CDR3, as DNA: TGCAGTGCTTCTCTACAGGGGCCAGGAAGCTCTGGGGCCAACGTCCTGACTTTC. Protein product: CSASLQGPGSSGANVLTF.

By proportion, this clonotype is medium-sized. J is TRBJ2-5 and V is TRBV29-1, with 11 bases matching TRBD2. The V gene end was trimmed by 6 bases and the J gene end by 1 base; junction bases not matched to a gene: 7. Per the germline V gene, CDR1 is SQVTM and CDR2 is ANQGSEA. This CDR3 comprises 15 residues. Here the CDR3 DNA reads TGCAGCGTGGGGGGACTAGCGGTAACCCAAGAGACCCAGTACTTC. Protein product: CSVGGLAVTQETQYF.

This clonotype showed up many times. The chain carries TRBV7-2 and TRBJ1-1; D is possibly TRBD1 (5 bases). CDR1 SGHTA and CDR2 FQGNSA come from the germline V gene. The CDR3 sequence is 11 residues long. V gave up 9 bases and J gave up 7 bases, with 12 bases separating them. The CDR3 coding sequence is TGTGCCAGTGGAAGGGACGGTGAAGCTTTCTTT. Translated, it gives CASGRDGEAFF.

There are many counts of this clonotype. The chain has TRBV20-1 and TRBJ2-6; TRBD2 matches 7 bases. With V trimmed by 1 base and J by 0 bases, 9 bases remained unmatched. The germline V gene has CDR1 DFQATT and CDR2 SNEGSKA (reference sequence). There are 18 residues in the CDR3. The DNA of the CDR3 is TGCAGTGCTAGAGTTCCAGCGGGGCTAAGCTCTGGGGCCAACGTCCTGACTTTC. Translating gives CSARVPAGLSSGANVLTF.

This clonotype was counted many times. CDR3 amino acids: CSAGRVGQPQHF. The CDR3 DNA reads as TGCAGTGCGGGCAGGGTAGGTCAGCCCCAGCATTTT. This sequence joins TRBV20-1 and TRBJ1-5, with D possibly TRBD1 on 5 matching bases. Trimming left V 6 bases short and J 6 bases short, with 12 bases between. The CDR3 has 12 residues. Germline V gene data show CDR1 as DFQATT and CDR2 as SNEGSKA (reference sequence).

In its sample, this clonotype is medium-sized. The chain combines TRBV29-1 with TRBJ1-1; the D gene is possibly TRBD1 (5 bases). The V end lost 5 bases, the J end lost 5 bases, and 18 bases lay between the germline ends. Germline values: CDR1 SQVTM, CDR2 ANQGSEA. The CDR3 length is 14 residues. CDR3 nucleotides: TGCAGCGTTACCCACGGGGGTATGAGAACTGAAGCTTTCTTT. This translates into CSVTHGGMRTEAFF.

This clonotype counts as medium-sized. The genes are TRBV4-2 and TRBJ1-2; a weak D match, TRBD1 (6 bases). Trimming pared 1 base from V and 0 bases from J, leaving 9 bases between. The germline V gene encodes CDR1 LGHNA and CDR2 YNFKEQ. The CDR3 runs 15 residues. In DNA, the CDR3 is TGTGCCAGCAGCCAAGCCGGGACAACTAACTATGGCTACACCTTC. Protein product: CASSQAGTTNYGYTF.

This clonotype was observed many times. V usage is TRBV5-1 and J usage is TRBJ2-2; a possible D gene is TRBD1 (8 bases). Trimming took off 4 bases at V and 5 bases at J, with 27 bases between the two ends. The CDR3 is 19 amino acids. CDR1 and CDR2 (germline): SGHRS, YFSETQ. DNA for the CDR3: TGCGCCAGCAGCATACGAGCGACAGGGGAGGGTTCCTGGACCGGGGAGCTGTTTTTT. It specifies CASSIRATGEGSWTGELFF.

This clonotype was recorded at least ten times. One junction end does not reproduce the germline sequence, and a read error may be involved. The DNA for the CDR3 is TGTGCCAGCAGCGTAGCGGGACAGGGTCTCCACGAGCAGTACTTC. Amino acids: CASSVAGQGLHEQYF. V usage is TRBV7-2 and J usage is TRBJ2-7; D is perhaps TRBD1 (9 bases). The CDR3 extends over 15 amino acids. CDR1 and CDR2 (germline): SGHTA, FQGNSA. The full variable domain, its missing parts supplied by reference TRBV7-2 and TRBJ2-7, is GAGVSQSPSNKVTEKGKDVELRCDPISGHTALYWYRQSLGQGLEFLIYFQGNSAPDKSGLPSDRFSAERTGGSVSTLTIQRTQQEDSAVYLCASSVAGQGLHEQYFGPGTRLTVT.

This clonotype was found many times. The V call is TRBV6-5, the J call TRBJ2-3, with D hard to call. Germline lookup yields CDR1 MNHEY and CDR2 SVGAGI. V lost 2 bases and J 3 bases, leaving 12 bases between the germline ends. The CDR3 covers 15 residues. The CDR3 nucleotides read TGTGCCAGCAGTTACGGGGTCCGTCAGACAGATACGCAGTATTTT. This sequence encodes CASSYGVRQTDTQYF.

The rearrangement links TRBV12-3 or TRBV12-4 to TRBJ1-4; TRBD1 aligns across 9 bases. The V and J ends lost 4 bases and 10 bases, in that order; junction bases with no gene match: 7. CDR3 length: 14 amino acids. The CDR3 bases are TGTGCCAGCAGTTCCGGGACAGGGAGTGGAAAACTGTTTTTT. This codes for CASSSGTGSGKLFF.

This clonotype appeared many times. V usage is TRBV7-2 and J usage is TRBJ1-5; D remains ambiguous. V lost 1 base and J 7 bases, leaving 8 bases between the germline ends. Germline loops: CDR1 SGHTA, CDR2 FQGNSA. The CDR3 covers 13 residues. CDR3 coding DNA: TGTGCCAGCAGCTTAGAGTTGGAACAGCCCCAGCATTTT. Protein product: CASSLELEQPQHF.

Ten or more counts support this clonotype. This chain connects TRBV5-6 to TRBJ2-3, with D possibly being TRBD2 (7 bases). Per germline, CDR1 SGHDT and CDR2 YYEEEE. CDR3 size: 16 residues. Trimming took 4 bases from V and 2 from J, leaving 17 bases between them. The CDR3 here is CASSREGGADTDTQYF. CDR3 DNA sequence: TGTGCCAGCAGCCGAGAAGGGGGGGCCGACACAGATACGCAGTATTTT. The complete variable domain, with remaining parts taken from reference TRBV5-6 and TRBJ2-3, reads DAGVTQSPTHLIKTRGQQVTLRCSPKSGHDTVSWYQQALGQGPQFIFQYYEEEERQRGNFPDRFSGHQFPNYSSELNVNALLLGDSALYLCASSREGGADTDTQYFGPGTRLTVL.

This clonotype was seen many times. V usage is TRBV10-3 and J usage is TRBJ2-1, with 9 bases aligning to TRBD2. The CDR3 sequence is 15 residues long. Germline-derived CDR1 and CDR2 are ENHRY and SYGVKD. V shed 7 bases and J 3 bases; nucleotides not matched to a gene: 7. CDR3 residues: CAIKAGGQNYNEQFF. In DNA form, the CDR3 reads TGTGCCATCAAGGCGGGGGGGCAGAACTACAATGAGCAGTTCTTC.

This clonotype came up many times. The rearrangement joins TRBV7-9 to TRBJ1-6, with 7 bases fitting TRBD1. The V gene's germline CDR1 is SEHNR and CDR2 FQNEAQ (reference sequence). J was trimmed by 4 bases and V by 6 bases; bases with no gene match: 9. This CDR3 has 16 amino acids. The CDR3 loop reads CASSRRDSAYNSPLHF. DNA of the CDR3: TGTGCCAGCAGTCGAAGGGACAGTGCGTATAATTCACCCCTCCACTTT.

Relative to its sample, this clonotype is medium-sized. The chain has TRBV28 and TRBJ2-7; 7 nucleotides match TRBD1. Trimming cost V 3 bases and J 6 bases; bases outside gene matches: 11. Germline loops: CDR1 MDHEN, CDR2 SYDVKM. The CDR3 runs 15 residues. The CDR3: CASSFPGTELSEQYF. The DNA for the CDR3 is TGTGCCAGCAGTTTCCCCGGGACAGAGCTCTCCGAGCAGTACTTC.

This clonotype occurred many times. V usage is TRBV6-6 and J usage is TRBJ1-5; 8 nucleotides line up with TRBD1. The V gene end was trimmed by 5 bases and the J gene end by 6 bases; junction bases not matched to a gene: 3. This CDR3 comprises 13 residues. Germline CDR1 and CDR2: MNHNY and SVGAGI (reference sequence). DNA for the CDR3: TGTGCCAGCAGTCCGACAGGGGCTCAGCCCCAGCATTTT. It specifies CASSPTGAQPQHF.

This clonotype counts as medium-sized. This chain connects TRBV28 to TRBJ2-2, with D unresolved. Germline V gene lookup returns CDR1 MDHEN and CDR2 SYDVKM. The V gene lost 6 bases and the J gene lost 6 bases, with 8 bases spanning the gap. The CDR3 loop spans 12 amino acids. The CDR3 spells CASRPVSGELFF. The CDR3 DNA reads TGTGCCAGCAGACCGGTGTCCGGGGAGCTGTTTTTT.

This clonotype was recorded many times. The rearrangement links TRBV5-6 to TRBJ2-3, with D possibly called TRBD1 or TRBD2 (5 bases each). Germline values: CDR1 SGHDT, CDR2 YYEEEE. V lost 4 bases and J 13 bases, leaving 13 bases between the germline ends. The CDR3 sequence is 11 residues long. The CDR3: CASSPGTVEYF. CDR3 DNA sequence: TGTGCCAGCAGCCCCGGGACGGTTGAGTATTTT.

This clonotype was seen repeatedly, ten times or more. J is TRBJ2-7 and V is TRBV20-1; D uncertain. V lost 6 bases, J lost 0 bases, and 12 bases lay in between. This CDR3 is built from 13 residues. Germline V gene data show CDR1 as DFQATT and CDR2 as SNEGSKA (reference sequence). The CDR3 region is CSAGRPNSYEQYF. DNA for the CDR3: TGCAGTGCCGGGCGGCCAAACTCCTACGAGCAGTACTTC.

This clonotype was recorded at least ten times. The chain has TRBV7-2 and TRBJ1-2; TRBD1 aligns across 9 bases. Germline CDR1 SGHTA, CDR2 FQGNSA. Trimming cost V 1 base and J 6 bases; bases outside gene matches: 6. CDR3 length: 15 residues. CDR3 in amino acids: CASSLDNRGPDGYTF. The CDR3 DNA reads TGTGCCAGCAGCTTAGATAACAGGGGGCCGGATGGCTACACCTTC.

This clonotype has only a few counts. The rearrangement joins TRBV20-1 to TRBJ2-4; tentatively, D is TRBD2 (5 bases). Germline lookup yields CDR1 DFQATT and CDR2 SNEGSKA (reference sequence). Between the trimmed V and J ends, which lost 4 bases and 5 bases, there was a span of 15 bases. There are 14 residues in the CDR3. The CDR3 spells CSAMVRGRENIQYF. In DNA form, the CDR3 reads TGCAGTGCTATGGTCCGGGGAAGAGAAAACATTCAGTACTTC.

There are many counts of this clonotype. The chain links TRBV5-6 to TRBJ2-5; 7 nucleotides agree with TRBD2. Germline CDR1 and CDR2: SGHDT and YYEEEE. This CDR3 contains 13 residues. The junction had 1 base not matched to a gene; V was cut back by 1 base and J by 4 bases. The CDR3 DNA follows: TGTGCCAGCAGCTTGAGGACTAGAGAGACCCAGTACTTC. Protein sequence: CASSLRTRETQYF.